This T cell receptor (beta chain) was captured by sequencing in a study of shared clonotypes between healthy human individuals (dated by TCRdb to 2019 to 2021). Background for the entire study: Three men and two women, aged 18 to 49 years, made up the cohort. For each donor, CD4 naive and CD4 memory were each given three plates, CD8 naive was given two plates, and CD8 memory was given one plate. The study deeply sequenced blood TCR repertoires of several healthy adults to estimate repertoire size and the extent of clonotype sharing between individuals. To increase sequencing depth and limit assay-specific biases, different laboratories used diverse techniques to prepare libraries and sequence TCR repertoires. Between about 0.94 and 8.9 billion PBMCs per donor were obtained by leukapheresis.

CD8 naive samples were obtained by positive selection for CCR7 among CD45RO-negative cells, yielding a CD45RA+CCR7+ population from which TemRA cells were excluded. The donors were healthy, HIV-negative adults who had no recently reported acute infections or vaccinations. Every donor was a Caucasian adult living in Nashville, Tennessee, USA. Blood was obtained by leukapheresis, after which PBMCs were separated by Ficoll-Histopaque density gradient centrifugation and cryopreserved in liquid nitrogen vapor phase. Analytical flow cytometry was used to check the purity and quantity of every magnetically sorted T cell population. Genomic DNA was isolated from each sorted fraction and quantified by UV absorbance on a Nanodrop 2000c. As to this clone: Its antigen has not been determined. Per-base quality was not reported, and no clone a single base away is much larger than it.

Broad study findings and their caveats: Naive subsets generally had larger estimated clonotype richness than memory subsets. Compared with non-shared clonotypes, the clonotypes found in all four sorted-subset donors had higher generation probabilities. Based on pairwise subsampling, the degree of clonotype sharing among donors was expected to be affected by sequencing depth. The genetic and exposure-history diversity represented was limited by the small number of donors. Sharing across a few donors was observed for around 4.8% of naive CD4, around 3.5% of naive CD8, 2% to 2.5% of memory CD4, and over 0.3% of memory CD8 clonotypes. Even with the large sequencing depth, rarefaction of the sorted-subset datasets indicated that sequencing was incomplete. Sampling was restricted to blood, and TCR repertoires in tissues likely differ from the TCR repertoires found in blood.

Using the deep immunoSEQ assay, multiplex PCR amplified TCR CDR3 regions from genomic DNA. Extracted genomic DNA from each cell subset was distributed evenly across all wells of several immunoSEQ 96-well plates, and each plate was treated as a replicate. For sorted subsets, about 200 ng genomic DNA, equal to tens of thousands of T cell genomes, was loaded into each replicate PCR. Purified libraries were quantified with a Qubit 3.0 fluorometer, sized on a Bioanalyzer 2100, and re-quantified with the KAPA Library Quantification kit. Every immunoSEQ 96-well plate was sequenced on a dedicated single-read 150-cycle Illumina NextSeq 550 flow cell. From the authors' description of their analysis: Because the immunoSEQ output held only junctional sequences and lacked quality scores, the filtering could not match the filtering applied to full-length reads. Sequences were annotated with PyIR, a Python wrapper for IgBLAST v1.9, and V/J genes and CDR3 were assigned using IMGT germline references. Any read was removed if the V/J assignment was weak (E-value above 1e-6), the CDR3 was missing, or the read contained stop codons, out-of-frame junctions, or ambiguous translated residues. A V3J clonotype was defined by an identical inferred V gene, J gene, and CDR3 amino acid sequence. To compute the percentage overlap between repertoires, the number of shared unique clonotypes was divided by the size of the smaller repertoire. Three approaches were used to assess repertoire richness: RTK rarefaction, the Chao1 estimator, and Recon v2.1 estimates of unobserved clonotypes. OLGA was used to compute generation probabilities for all TCRbeta clonotypes that the gDNA method yielded from a handful of donors. This is the immuneACCESS table as TCRdb keeps it, with only in-frame sequences that have V and J called. A part of the clones is gone; compared with another copy, unresolved V genes explain less than half, and the rest is unexplained. Clone size and the V and J calls come from that table; the DNA yielded D and trimming. The sample has roughly 2.1 million clones on record, about 92% of them singletons. The ten biggest clones cover 1.5% to 2% of the sample.

The receptor was isolated from a man younger than 35 in good health. Some clones in this sample may be carry-over from other donors' samples. The source material was naive CD8+ T cells from PBMCs. Sample cell subset or site, as interpreted from the label and publication: CD45RA+CCR7+.

CDR3 loop: CASSYPRGSADTQYF. The bases are TGTGCCAGCAGCTACCCCCGAGGCTCGGCAGATACGCAGTATTTT. The rearrangement joined TRBV7-2 to TRBJ2-3, with the D gene uncertain. Trimming takes 4 bases from V and 4 bases from J, and the germline ends sit 15 bases apart. Counted from cysteine to phenylalanine, this CDR3 has 15 amino acids. Of the read, only the CDR3 DNA is kept; its 45 bases are in frame from base 1. For CDR1 and CDR2, the germline V gene lists SGHTA and FQGNSA.